The 30 T cell receptor beta chains listed next were all sequenced from one sample in a study of blood T cell repertoires in COVID-19. Profiled with immunoSEQ multiplex PCR; TCRdb holds only in-frame clones, not every one. The sample has 250,000 to 350,000 clones, 84% seen once; the top ten hold approximately 1.5%. The sequencing input was peripheral blood. These receptors were obtained from a human donor with COVID-19, enrolled during active disease. The donor label of this sample is uncertain.

This sequence joins TRBV9 and TRBJ1-1, with TRBD1 as a possible D gene (5 bases). The germline CDR1 and CDR2 sequences are SGDLS and YYNGEE. Trimming stripped 1 base from V and 3 bases from J, with 10 bases between. CDR3 length equals 14 residues. The CDR3 DNA follows: TGTGCCAGCAGCGTATTGGGGGGAGACACTGAAGCTTTCTTT. As protein: CASSVLGGDTEAFF.

This chain joins TRBV5-1 and TRBJ2-1, with 8 bases that match TRBD1. Germline CDR1 is SGHRS and CDR2 is YFSETQ. V lost 5 bases to trimming and J lost 9 bases; unmatched junction nucleotides: 13. The CDR3 length is 15 residues. This CDR3 is CASSSDRALATEQFF. The CDR3 DNA follows: TGCGCCAGCAGTTCGGACAGGGCTCTTGCAACTGAGCAGTTCTTC.

The chain couples TRBV5-1 to TRBJ2-1, with 15 bases matching TRBD2. V was pared by 2 bases and J by 1 base, with 4 bases of the junction left unmatched. Germline-derived CDR1 and CDR2 are SGHRS and YFSETQ. The CDR3 is made up of 18 amino acids. CDR3 bases: TGCGCCAGCAGCTTCGGGACTAGCGGGAGGCCTTCCTACAATGAGCAGTTCTTC. Residues: CASSFGTSGRPSYNEQFF.

The CDR3 sequence is CASSLSRGSGANVLTF. Written as DNA, the CDR3 is TGTGCCAGCAGCTTGTCTCGGGGCTCTGGGGCCAACGTCCTGACTTTC. The rearrangement uses TRBV11-2 and TRBJ2-6; tentative D call: TRBD2 (5 bases). V dropped 3 bases and J dropped 0 bases, with 9 bases sitting between them. The CDR3 length is 16 residues. The germline V gene has CDR1 SGHAT and CDR2 FQNNGV.

The sample holds a few counts of this clone. The rearrangement joins TRBV24-1 to TRBJ2-3; perhaps TRBD2 as D (6 bases). Between the trimmed V and J ends, which lost 7 bases and 0 bases, there was a span of 13 bases. The germline CDR1 and CDR2 sequences are KGHDR and SFDVKD. The CDR3 has 15 amino acids. The CDR3 nucleotides read TGTGCCACCAGCGGGACGGACTATAGCACAGATACGCAGTATTTT. Amino acids: CATSGTDYSTDTQYF.

Only a few counts were recorded for this clone. Additional DNA sequences in this sample encode the identical CDR3. CDR3 coding DNA: TGCGCCAGCAGCTTAACAGGGGGCGCTACTGAAGCTTTCTTT. This codes for CASSLTGGATEAFF. This chain uses TRBV5-1 with TRBJ1-1; the match to TRBD1 covers 9 bases. The CDR3 extends over 14 amino acids. Germline trimming cut 2 bases from V and 5 bases from J; bases unmatched to any gene: 4. Germline assignment: CDR1 SGHRS and CDR2 YFSETQ.

J is TRBJ1-4 and V is TRBV5-5; the match to TRBD1 covers 7 bases. Germline V gene data show CDR1 as SGHKS and CDR2 as YYEKEE (reference sequence). This CDR3 comprises 15 residues. V was pared by 0 bases and J by 7 bases, with 6 bases of the junction left unmatched. The CDR3 DNA sequence: TGTGCCAGCAGCTTGGAAGGACAGGATGGTGAAAAACTGTTTTTT. Its translation: CASSLEGQDGEKLFF. The whole variable domain, remainder taken from reference TRBV5-5 and TRBJ1-4, is DAGVTQSPTHLIKTRGQQVTLRCSPISGHKSVSWYQQVLGQGPQFIFQYYEKEERGRGNFPDRFSARQFPNYSSELNVNALLLGDSALYLCASSLEGQDGEKLFFGSGTQLSVL.

The chain recombines TRBV9 with TRBJ1-1, with D perhaps TRBD1 (5 bases). This CDR3 spans 15 amino acids. Looked up from germline, CDR1 is SGDLS and CDR2 is YYNGEE. Between the trimmed V and J ends, which lost 4 bases and 4 bases, there was a span of 17 bases. CDR3 amino acids: CASSPQGWGGTEAFF. In DNA, the CDR3 is TGTGCCAGCAGCCCCCAAGGTTGGGGGGGCACTGAAGCTTTCTTT.

This clone was recorded a few times. The chain has TRBV10-3 and TRBJ2-3; 12 positions match TRBD1. Germline V CDR1 and CDR2: ENHRY, SYGVKD. With 2 bases clipped from V and 4 bases from J, the junction kept 10 bases outside the gene matches. The CDR3 runs 18 residues. The CDR3 protein is CAISEPNPGQGASDTQYF. In DNA, the CDR3 is TGTGCCATCAGTGAGCCGAACCCGGGACAGGGGGCATCAGATACGCAGTATTTT.

V is TRBV2 and J is TRBJ2-5; tentative D call: TRBD2 (6 bases). The CDR3 has 12 amino acids. V was shortened by 8 bases and J by 5 bases, with 12 bases between the two germline ends. CDR1 SNHLY and CDR2 FYNNEI come from the germline V gene. DNA for the CDR3: TGTGCCAGCTTAGCGGCGGGGGAGACCCAGTACTTC. Its translation is CASLAAGETQYF.

V and J are TRBV7-2 and TRBJ2-5, with 7 nucleotides matching TRBD2. After removal of 4 bases from V and 5 bases from J, the junction contained 7 bases not matched to a gene. The germline gives CDR1 SGHTA, CDR2 FQGNSA. The CDR3 is 14 amino acids. CDR3 nucleotide sequence: TGTGCCAGCAGCTCGGGGGGTAGCGGGGAGACCCAGTACTTC. Its translation is CASSSGGSGETQYF.

This chain uses TRBV6-4 with TRBJ2-2; 8 bases align to TRBD2. CDR3 length: 14 residues. Germline CDR1 MRHNA, CDR2 SNTAGT. The J segment lost 5 bases and the V segment lost 6 bases, leaving 5 bases of the junction unmatched. CDR3 amino acids: CASRGIAGTGELFF. In DNA, the CDR3 is TGTGCCAGCAGGGGGATAGCGGGAACCGGGGAGCTGTTTTTT.

The rearrangement uses TRBV27 and TRBJ2-2; D perhaps matches TRBD2 (5 bases). Trimming stripped 2 bases from V and 4 bases from J, with 5 bases between. Per germline, CDR1 MNHEY and CDR2 SMNVEV (reference sequence). CDR3 length: 13 residues. DNA of the CDR3: TGTGCCAGCAGTTTACGGGGCACCGGGGAGCTGTTTTTT. Translation gives CASSLRGTGELFF.

This chain links TRBV30 with TRBJ2-3, with 9 bases matching TRBD2. After removal of 4 bases from V and 3 bases from J, the junction contained 11 bases not matched to a gene. This CDR3 is 16 amino acids long. Looked up from germline, CDR1 is GTSNPN and CDR2 is SVGIG (reference sequence). Written as DNA, the CDR3 is TGTGCCTGGACTCGGCCACTGCGGGGGGGTACAGATACGCAGTATTTT. It is translated as CAWTRPLRGGTDTQYF.

The chain uses TRBV19 and TRBJ2-4; a possible D gene is TRBD2 (5 bases). Trimming stripped 3 bases from V and 7 bases from J, with 16 bases between. This CDR3 contains 15 residues. Looked up from germline, CDR1 is LNHDA and CDR2 is SQIVND (reference sequence). The CDR3 sequence is CASSMRAGTGNIQYF. Here the CDR3 DNA reads TGTGCCAGTAGTATGAGGGCGGGCACGGGTAACATTCAGTACTTC.

The rearrangement uses TRBV28 and TRBJ1-4; 10 positions match TRBD1. There are 15 residues in the CDR3. Trimming at V came to 4 bases and at J to 10 bases, leaving 9 bases not matched to a gene. Germline V CDR1 and CDR2: MDHEN, SYDVKM. The CDR3 region has the DNA TGTGCCAGCAGTTCCACGGGACAGGGGTTAGTAAAACTGTTTTTT. Its protein product is CASSSTGQGLVKLFF.

The V call is TRBV19, the J call TRBJ1-1; no clear D. The CDR3 sequence is 13 residues long. Trimming took 0 bases from V and 10 from J, leaving 12 bases between them. Per germline, CDR1 LNHDA and CDR2 SQIVND (reference sequence). In DNA form, the CDR3 reads TGTGCCAGTAGTATAGAGGCGGCGGCGAGAGCTTTCTTT. Translation gives CASSIEAAARAFF.

This chain connects TRBV27 to TRBJ1-2, with D uncertain. Trimming shortened V by 4 bases and J by 4 bases, and 16 bases separated the two germline ends. Germline V CDR1 and CDR2: MNHEY, SMNVEV (reference sequence). The CDR3 is 15 residues long. The CDR3 coding sequence is TGTGCCAGCAGTTCCTCTACTATCCGACGCTATGGCTACACCTTC. Amino acid sequence: CASSSSTIRRYGYTF.

This chain links TRBV28 with TRBJ1-6, with TRBD1 matching 9 bases. After removal of 2 bases from V and 7 bases from J, the junction contained 3 bases not matched to a gene. The germline V gene encodes CDR1 MDHEN and CDR2 SYDVKM. The CDR3 is 15 residues long. CDR3 sequence: CASSLSGTGNSPLHF. CDR3 bases: TGTGCCAGCAGTTTAAGTGGGACAGGGAATTCACCCCTCCACTTT.

The chain employs TRBV7-9 and TRBJ2-5; 10 bases map to TRBD2. J was trimmed by 5 bases and V by 7 bases; bases with no gene match: 19. From germline, CDR1 is SEHNR and CDR2 FQNEAQ (reference sequence). This CDR3 is 18 amino acids long. Here the CDR3 reads CASTLKARLAGVSETQYF. Written as DNA, the CDR3 is TGTGCCAGCACCCTCAAAGCCCGGCTAGCGGGAGTATCCGAGACCCAGTACTTC.

The sample holds one count of this clone. V is TRBV9 and J is TRBJ1-2; D unclear. Germline values: CDR1 SGDLS, CDR2 YYNGEE. The CDR3 has 13 amino acids. Trimming stripped 0 bases from V and 4 bases from J, with 7 bases between. This chain's CDR3 is CASSVEPIYGYTF. Here the CDR3 DNA reads TGTGCCAGCAGCGTAGAGCCTATCTATGGCTACACCTTC.

The V gene is TRBV28, the J gene TRBJ1-1; 10 bases line up with TRBD1. The junction had 14 bases not matched to a gene; V was cut back by 5 bases and J by 5 bases. This CDR3 has 17 residues. Germline CDR1 MDHEN, CDR2 SYDVKM. CDR3 amino acids: CASSPPPGQGRRTEAFF. The CDR3 DNA reads TGTGCCAGCAGTCCTCCCCCGGGACAGGGGAGGAGAACTGAAGCTTTCTTT.

In its sample, this clone was seen once. The CDR3, as DNA: TGCGCCAGCAGCCTGGGACAGGAGAACACTGAAGCTTTCTTT. Protein: CASSLGQENTEAFF. J is TRBJ1-1 and V is TRBV5-1; TRBD1 agrees at 8 bases. The V segment lost 4 bases and the J segment 1 base; nucleotides outside the gene matches: 3. The CDR3 contains 14 residues. The V gene's germline CDR1 is SGHRS and CDR2 YFSETQ.

This chain connects TRBV28 to TRBJ2-5; tentatively, D is TRBD2 (5 bases). Germline V gene sequence: CDR1 MDHEN, CDR2 SYDVKM. V was pared by 5 bases and J by 0 bases, with 22 bases between. This CDR3 comprises 18 residues. The DNA of the CDR3 is TGTGCCAGCAGTATCCCCCCCCCGACGAGGGTCAACCAAGAGACCCAGTACTTC. This translates into CASSIPPPTRVNQETQYF.

The chain couples TRBV2 to TRBJ1-4; weak D call: TRBD1 (5 bases). Trimming removed 8 bases from V and 5 bases from J, with 18 bases in between. This CDR3 is 15 amino acids long. Germline assignment: CDR1 SNHLY and CDR2 FYNNEI. In DNA form, the CDR3 reads TGTGCCAGCTCGCCGATAGGGGTGCCGAATGAAAAACTGTTTTTT. Residues: CASSPIGVPNEKLFF.

The chain recombines TRBV28 with TRBJ1-2, with 8 bases matching TRBD1. In germline, CDR1 is MDHEN, CDR2 SYDVKM. Germline trimming cut 10 bases from V and 1 base from J; bases unmatched to any gene: 8. This CDR3 spans 14 amino acids. The CDR3 DNA reads as TGTGCCACCGAATTACAGGGGGTTAACTATGGCTACACCTTC. Translating it yields CATELQGVNYGYTF.

The chain couples TRBV28 to TRBJ1-6, with 7 nucleotides matching TRBD1. This CDR3 is built from 16 residues. V was clipped by 5 bases and J by 0 bases; unmatched bases: 4. Germline V gene data show CDR1 as MDHEN and CDR2 as SYDVKM. The CDR3 loop reads CASSTPGGSYNSPLHF. The CDR3, as DNA: TGTGCCAGCAGTACTCCAGGGGGCTCCTATAATTCACCCCTCCACTTT.

Written as DNA, the CDR3 is TGTGCCAGCAGCTTAATGATGGCTAGCGGGAACACCGGGGAGCTGTTTTTT. This sequence encodes CASSLMMASGNTGELFF. V is TRBV11-2 and J is TRBJ2-2; 7 bases agree with TRBD2. This CDR3 contains 17 residues. Per the germline V gene, CDR1 is SGHAT and CDR2 is FQNNGV. V was pared by 2 bases and J by 1 base, with 7 bases of the junction left unmatched.

This chain uses TRBV5-1 with TRBJ2-1; tentatively, D is TRBD2 (6 bases). Trimming took 4 bases from V and 9 from J, leaving 17 bases between them. The CDR3 totals 14 residues. Per the germline V gene, CDR1 is SGHRS and CDR2 is YFSETQ. CDR3 in DNA: TGCGCCAGCAGCGCGGGACCCGGCAACAGTGAGCAGTTCTTC. Protein product: CASSAGPGNSEQFF.

This sequence joins TRBV6-1 and TRBJ2-1; 16 positions match TRBD2. The V segment lost 4 bases and the J segment 8 bases; nucleotides outside the gene matches: 5. CDR1 and CDR2 (germline): MNHNS, SASEGT. The CDR3 consists of 16 residues. In DNA, the CDR3 is TGTGCCAGCAGTGTCGGGACTAGCGGGGGGGCGGATGAGCAGTTCTTC. Its translation is CASSVGTSGGADEQFF.